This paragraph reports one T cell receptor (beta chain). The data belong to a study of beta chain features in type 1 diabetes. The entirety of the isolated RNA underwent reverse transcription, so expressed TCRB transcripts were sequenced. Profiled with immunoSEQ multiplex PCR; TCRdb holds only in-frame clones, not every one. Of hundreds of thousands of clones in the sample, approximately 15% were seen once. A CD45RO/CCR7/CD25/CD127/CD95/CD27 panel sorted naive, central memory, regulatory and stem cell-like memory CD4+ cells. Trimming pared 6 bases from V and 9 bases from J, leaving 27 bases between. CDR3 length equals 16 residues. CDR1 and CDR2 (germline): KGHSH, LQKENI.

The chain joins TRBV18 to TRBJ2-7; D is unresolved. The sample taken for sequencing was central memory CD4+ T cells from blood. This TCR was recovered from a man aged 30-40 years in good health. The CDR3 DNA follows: TGTGCCAGCTCCCCGCCGACTTCCCGATCTACGTCGGTGCAGTACTTC. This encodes CASSPPTSRSTSVQYF.